This TCR beta chain appears in the sequencing data of a study of identical twins. Whole-study results and caveats: An excess of low generation probability was shown by twin-shared out-of-frame alpha sequences.

One entry per CDR3 protein results from TCRdb running MiXCR on the 5' RACE reads. Of just under 650,000 distinct CDR3 sequences in the sample, about 7% were seen once. This clonotype was counted between two and nine times. Its antigen remains unidentified. V was pared by 4 bases and J by 3 bases, with 21 bases between. The CDR3 runs 17 residues. This sample also appeared in a second study, on yellow fever vaccine responses in identical twins. From that second work: Twins' T cell vaccine responses reportedly looked partly convergent, partly personalized.

Sequencing used PBMCs. The rearrangement uses TRBV12-3 or TRBV12-4 and TRBJ1-1; D may be TRBD1 (5 bases). The clonotype originates from a woman younger than 30 in good health. CDR3 in DNA: TGTGCCAGCAGTTGGGGAACAGGATCCTCATCAGACACTGAAGCTTTCTTT. It specifies CASSWGTGSSSDTEAFF.